This T cell receptor beta chain was obtained from a study of T cell clonotyping in hematopoietic cell transplantation. Study-level results: Cells were unsorted, so CD4 and CD8 contributions were not separated. Few recipient clonotypes overlapped donors; over 97% were de novo at given depth.

To note about this clone: No antigen is known for it.

Germline V gene sequence: CDR1 SGHTA, CDR2 FQGNSA. Trimming removed 5 bases from V and 0 bases from J, with 14 bases in between. CDR3 length equals 16 residues. Data came from immunoSEQ multiplex PCR; TCRdb stores just in-frame clones and leaves some out. The sample carries roughly 12,000 clones, roughly 45% recorded once. This chain connects TRBV7-2 to TRBJ2-1; D remains unclear. This clonotype originated in a man aged 50-59 years in good health. Some clones in this sample may be carry-over from other donors' samples. Sequenced material: peripheral blood mononuclear cells. The CDR3 loop reads CASSRNGLSSYNEQFF. The CDR3 DNA reads TGTGCCAGCAGCCGCAACGGGCTGAGCTCCTACAATGAGCAGTTCTTC.